This T cell receptor beta chain is drawn from a study of cytomegalovirus exposure and HLA in healthy donors. This CDR3 spans 12 amino acids. CDR1 is SGDLS, CDR2 YYNGEE, per germline. The junction had 5 bases not matched to a gene; V was cut back by 4 bases and J by 10 bases. PCR involved 60 Vbeta and 13 Jbeta primers. Clones were read by immunoSEQ multiplex PCR, and TCRdb kept only the in-frame ones, dropping some. Of some 180,000 clones in the sample, less than 80% are singletons; the top ten hold 1.5% to 2%. The V and J genes are TRBV9 and TRBJ2-1; 7 bases agree with TRBD1. The sample comprised PBMCs. The receptor was derived from a man aged 18 to 29 in good health and CMV-seronegative. The DNA of the CDR3 is TGTGCCAGCAGCTTAAACAGGGGCGAGCAGTTCTTC. Translation: CASSLNRGEQFF.